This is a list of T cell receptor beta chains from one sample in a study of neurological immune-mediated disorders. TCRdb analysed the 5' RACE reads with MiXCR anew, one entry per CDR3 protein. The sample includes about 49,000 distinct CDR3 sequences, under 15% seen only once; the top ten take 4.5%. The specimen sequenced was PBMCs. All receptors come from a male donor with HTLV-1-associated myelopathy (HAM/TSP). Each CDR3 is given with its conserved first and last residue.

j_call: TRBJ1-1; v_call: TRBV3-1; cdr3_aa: CASSQEGGGRYTEAFF
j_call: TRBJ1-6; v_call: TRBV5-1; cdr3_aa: CASSLDTFSYNSPLHF
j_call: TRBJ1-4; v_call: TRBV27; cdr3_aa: CASRDTGMWDEKLFF
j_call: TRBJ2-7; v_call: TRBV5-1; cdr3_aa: CASSFSRDRGREQYF
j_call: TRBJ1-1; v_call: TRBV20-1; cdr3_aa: CSARDFGKPNTEAFF
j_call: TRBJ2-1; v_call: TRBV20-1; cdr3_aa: CSARDGLTRVSYNEQFF
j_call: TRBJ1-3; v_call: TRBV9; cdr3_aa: CASSPSGQGLGSSGNTIYF
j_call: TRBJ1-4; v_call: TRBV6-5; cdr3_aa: CASSGSTGGNEKLFF
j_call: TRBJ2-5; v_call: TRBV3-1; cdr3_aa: CAASAPPRETQYF
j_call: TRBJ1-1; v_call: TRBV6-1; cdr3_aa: CASSEVGGHSNTEAFF
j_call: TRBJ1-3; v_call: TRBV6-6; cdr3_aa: CASSYFSGRRGNTIYF
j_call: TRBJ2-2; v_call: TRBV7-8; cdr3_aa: CASSPEEGSNTGELFF
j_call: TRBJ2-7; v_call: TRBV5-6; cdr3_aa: CASRLTGAYEQYF
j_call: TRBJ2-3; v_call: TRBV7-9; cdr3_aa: CASSQTLAGATDTQYF
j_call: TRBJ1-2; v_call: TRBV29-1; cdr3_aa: CSVEGDTNYGYTF
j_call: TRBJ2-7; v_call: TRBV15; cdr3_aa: CATSRESGSYEQYF
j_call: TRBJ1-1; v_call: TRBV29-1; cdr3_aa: CSVQGGWTEAFF
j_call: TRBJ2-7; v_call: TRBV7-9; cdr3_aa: CASSSAGSTYEQYF
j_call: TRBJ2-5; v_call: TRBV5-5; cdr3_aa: CASSSNQGGAETQYF
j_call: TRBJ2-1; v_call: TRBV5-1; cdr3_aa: CASSLAPQYNEQFF
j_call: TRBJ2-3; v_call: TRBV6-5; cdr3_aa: CASSEGQGSADTQYF
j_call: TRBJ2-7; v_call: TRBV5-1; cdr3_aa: CASSSTSGDRQYF
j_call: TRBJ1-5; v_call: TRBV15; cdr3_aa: CATRDRVGNQPQHF
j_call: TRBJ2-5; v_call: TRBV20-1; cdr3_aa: CSAREGEAHAGEETQYF
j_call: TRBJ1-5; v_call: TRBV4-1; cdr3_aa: CASSQDWASNSNQPQHF
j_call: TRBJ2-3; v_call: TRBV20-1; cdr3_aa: CSARLVVGGGTDTQYF
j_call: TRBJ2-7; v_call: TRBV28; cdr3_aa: CASSFSLWGTSSYEQYF
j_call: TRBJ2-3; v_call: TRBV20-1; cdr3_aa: CSAYTHYRTDTQYF
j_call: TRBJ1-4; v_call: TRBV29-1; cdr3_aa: CSVMIKANEKLFF
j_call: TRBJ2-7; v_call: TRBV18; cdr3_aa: CASSPRPGTLEQYF
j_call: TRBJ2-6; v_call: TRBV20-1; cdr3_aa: CSARDRGGRTPSGANVLTF
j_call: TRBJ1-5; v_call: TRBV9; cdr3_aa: CASSPSAAGNQPQHF
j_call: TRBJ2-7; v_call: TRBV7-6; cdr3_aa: CASSPLAGGGYEQYF
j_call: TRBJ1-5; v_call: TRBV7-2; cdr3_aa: CARRSGTGGEQPQHF
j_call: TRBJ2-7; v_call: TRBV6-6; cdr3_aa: CASSAGLVYEQYF
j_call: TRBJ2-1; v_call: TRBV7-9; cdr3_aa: CASRSGAGTGYEQFF
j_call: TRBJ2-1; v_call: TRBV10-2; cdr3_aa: CASESTGVNEQFF
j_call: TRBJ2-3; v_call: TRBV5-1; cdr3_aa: CASSLESGGTPSTDTQYF
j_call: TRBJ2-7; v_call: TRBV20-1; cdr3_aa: CSANRARSYEQYF